This TCR beta chain originates from a study of T cell repertoires in cytomegalovirus infection. Study information: CMV infection together with matching HLA type was indicated by public TCR beta signatures.

MiXCR was run by TCRdb on the reads, yielding one entry per CDR3 protein. This sample has approximately 250,000 distinct CDR3 sequences, with more than 9% found just once. The CDR3 consists of 13 residues. V lost 0 bases, J lost 9 bases, and 12 bases lay in between. Study findings and constraints: Dominant in the ex vivo response were TCR beta clonotypes restricted by HLA-C and specific for CMV. Cumulative public TCR beta family frequency identified CMV carriers with the relevant HLA.

To note about this clonotype: Its antigen is still unknown.

This chain uses TRBV12-3 or TRBV12-4 with TRBJ2-7; TRBD1 might be the D (5 bases). Input material: PBMCs. The receptor comes from a human donor in good health (CMV status not recorded). Some clones in this sample may be carry-over from other donors' samples. The CDR3 loop is CASSLAHRYPQYF. The CDR3 DNA follows: TGTGCCAGCAGTTTAGCTCACAGGTACCCGCAGTACTTC.